This entry lists 19 T cell receptor beta chains sequenced from one sample in a study of blood T cell repertoires in COVID-19. Measured with immunoSEQ multiplex PCR; TCRdb has only the in-frame clones, and not every one. The profile covers about 360,000 clones, with about 89% appearing a single time and 1% to 1.5% taken by the ten largest. Input material: PBMCs or T cells enriched from blood (not recorded which). The source is a man aged 25-45 years who had recovered from COVID-19.

The chain recombines TRBV10-3 with TRBJ2-1; 13 bases line up with TRBD2. The CDR3 totals 15 residues. CDR1 and CDR2 (germline): ENHRY, SYGVKD. V shed 2 bases, J shed 8 bases, and the junction held 3 bases outside the gene matches. CDR3 DNA sequence: TGTGCCATCAGTGAGGGACTAGCGGGGGCCCATGAGCAGTTCTTC. Translation gives CAISEGLAGAHEQFF.

The chain couples TRBV3-1 (or the pseudogene TRBV3-2) to TRBJ1-1, with a possible D match to TRBD1 (5 bases). Germline CDR1 reads LGHDT; CDR2 reads YNNKEL (reference sequence). Trimming took off 3 bases at V and 5 bases at J, with 16 bases between the two ends. The CDR3 covers 15 residues. CDR3 sequence: CASSHRGTGGTEAFF. DNA of the CDR3: TGTGCCAGCAGCCACCGGGGGACGGGTGGGACTGAAGCTTTCTTT.

V gene TRBV6-5 combines with J gene TRBJ2-1; D uncertain. Germline V CDR1 and CDR2: MNHEY, SVGAGI. Trimming removed 4 bases at V and 4 bases at J, with 8 bases between. The CDR3 has 13 amino acids. The CDR3 DNA follows: TGTGCCAGCAGTTGGAACAGATACAATGAGCAGTTCTTC. Translation: CASSWNRYNEQFF.

The chain links TRBV27 to TRBJ1-2, with D possibly being TRBD1 (6 bases). Germline lookup yields CDR1 MNHEY and CDR2 SMNVEV (reference sequence). Between the trimmed V and J ends, which lost 3 bases and 0 bases, there was a span of 17 bases. This CDR3 region has 17 residues. The CDR3 DNA follows: TGTGCCAGCAGTTTCAACAGGGCCCAGTCGGCTAACTATGGCTACACCTTC. Amino acids: CASSFNRAQSANYGYTF.

The chain recombines TRBV6-2 or TRBV6-3 with TRBJ2-7; 11 bases match TRBD1. Germline V gene sequence: CDR1 MNHEY, CDR2 SVGEGT. The CDR3 is made up of 16 amino acids. V gave up 0 bases and J gave up 5 bases; unmatched junction bases: 6. DNA for the CDR3: TGTGCCAGCAGTTACTCCAGGACAGGGGGCTCGGACGAGCAGTACTTC. It codes for CASSYSRTGGSDEQYF.

The rearrangement links TRBV9 to TRBJ2-3, with 8 bases lining up with TRBD2. This CDR3 spans 17 amino acids. The germline V gene has CDR1 SGDLS and CDR2 YYNGEE. V was pared by 3 bases and J by 4 bases, with 13 bases of the junction left unmatched. CDR3 DNA sequence: TGTGCCAGCAGCGAACACCCCGGGACTAGTTCCGCAGATACGCAGTATTTT. Its translation is CASSEHPGTSSADTQYF.

The V and J genes are TRBV3-1 (or the pseudogene TRBV3-2) and TRBJ2-5; D is undetermined. This CDR3 is built from 12 residues. The ends were cut back, 0 bases at V and 9 bases at J, with 8 bases in the middle. The germline CDR1 and CDR2 sequences are LGHDT and YNNKEL (reference sequence). CDR3 DNA sequence: TGTGCCAGCAGCCAAGAATCTGAGTCCCAGTACTTC. Amino acids: CASSQESESQYF.

The chain recombines TRBV7-2 with TRBJ2-5; 8 bases fit TRBD1. The V gene's germline CDR1 is SGHTA and CDR2 FQGNSA. V shed 1 base, J shed 5 bases, and the junction held 3 bases outside the gene matches. This CDR3 has 14 amino acids. Here the CDR3 DNA reads TGTGCCAGCAGCTTAGAGACAGGGGTTGAGACCCAGTACTTC. Its translation is CASSLETGVETQYF. Filled out from reference TRBV7-2 and TRBJ2-5, the complete variable domain reads GAGVSQSPSNKVTEKGKDVELRCDPISGHTALYWYRQSLGQGLEFLIYFQGNSAPDKSGLPSDRFSAERTGGSVSTLTIQRTQQEDSAVYLCASSLETGVETQYFGPGTRLLVL.

The chain combines TRBV3-1 (or the pseudogene TRBV3-2) with TRBJ1-4, with D unclear. Trimming removed 4 bases from V and 8 bases from J, with 17 bases in between. This CDR3 spans 15 amino acids. Germline V gene data show CDR1 as LGHDT and CDR2 as YNNKEL (reference sequence). The CDR3 spells CASSLLDTGYEKLFF. CDR3 nucleotides: TGTGCCAGCAGCCTCCTTGACACGGGATACGAAAAACTGTTTTTT.

Only one count was recorded for this clone. V usage is TRBV4-1 and J usage is TRBJ1-2; 8 nucleotides match TRBD1. This CDR3 spans 17 amino acids. Germline CDR1 reads MGHRA; CDR2 reads YSYEKL. V lost 2 bases to trimming and J lost 4 bases; unmatched junction nucleotides: 12. CDR3: CASSQPSRQGAFYGYTF. As DNA, the CDR3 is TGCGCCAGCAGCCAACCATCCCGGCAGGGGGCGTTCTATGGCTACACCTTC.

This clone has only one observation. The chain recombines TRBV6-5 with TRBJ2-7; a weak D match, TRBD1 (6 bases). Trimming stripped 4 bases from V and 0 bases from J, with 13 bases between. The CDR3 spans 15 residues. CDR1 is MNHEY and CDR2 is SVGAGI in the germline V gene. DNA for the CDR3: TGTGCCAGCAGTTGGGCGACAGGCCTCTCCTACGAGCAGTACTTC. This gives the protein CASSWATGLSYEQYF.

This chain joins TRBV4-1 and TRBJ2-7; the D gene is possibly TRBD1 (5 bases). The CDR3 spans 15 residues. Trimming cost V 1 base and J 2 bases, with 12 bases left between them. Germline V lookup: CDR1 MGHRA, CDR2 YSYEKL. CDR3 sequence (DNA): TGCGCCAGCAGCCAAGTGGGGCAGGGCCCCTACGAGCAGTACTTC. Protein sequence: CASSQVGQGPYEQYF.

This clone was seen more than once but under ten times. The V call is TRBV29-1, the J call TRBJ1-1; D is perhaps TRBD1 (5 bases). The CDR3 is made up of 12 amino acids. The V end lost 6 bases, the J end lost 1 base, and 9 bases lay between the germline ends. The V gene's germline CDR1 is SQVTM and CDR2 ANQGSEA. CDR3: CSVLDRNTEAFF. The DNA of the CDR3 is TGCAGCGTCCTAGACAGGAACACTGAAGCTTTCTTT.

The chain employs TRBV2 and TRBJ2-7; D possibly corresponds to TRBD2 (6 bases). The CDR3 contains 14 residues. In germline, CDR1 is SNHLY, CDR2 FYNNEI. Trimming left V 5 bases short and J 3 bases short, with 14 bases between. DNA for the CDR3: TGTGCCAGCAGTTCAGTGACGGACTACTACGAGCAGTACTTC. Protein product: CASSSVTDYYEQYF.

The chain combines TRBV19 with TRBJ1-1; 9 nucleotides match TRBD1. This CDR3 has 14 amino acids. The V and J ends lost 4 bases and 6 bases, in that order; junction bases with no gene match: 6. Germline V gene sequence: CDR1 LNHDA, CDR2 SQIVND (reference sequence). The CDR3 coding sequence is TGTGCCAGTAGTAGGGACAGGGCCTCTCCTGAAGCTTTCTTT. Amino acid sequence: CASSRDRASPEAFF.

The chain uses TRBV5-4 and TRBJ2-7, with D hard to call. Germline V gives CDR1 SGHNT, CDR2 YYREEE (reference sequence). This CDR3 is 15 amino acids long. V was pared by 6 bases and J by 0 bases, with 16 bases between. DNA of the CDR3: TGTGCCAGCACCCCGGGTTCGGCATCCTCCTACGAGCAGTACTTC. It is translated as CASTPGSASSYEQYF.

The chain combines TRBV6-2 or TRBV6-3 with TRBJ2-2, with 13 bases fitting TRBD2. In germline, CDR1 is MNHEY, CDR2 SVGEGT. Trimming cost V 2 bases and J 7 bases; bases outside gene matches: 7. The CDR3 consists of 17 residues. CDR3 nucleotides: TGTGCCAGCAGTTACAGACTAGCGGGGGGATCGAACGGGGAGCTGTTTTTT. It yields the protein CASSYRLAGGSNGELFF.

The chain recombines TRBV15 with TRBJ1-1; 7 positions agree with TRBD1. Germline V gene data show CDR1 as LNHNV and CDR2 as YYDKDF (reference sequence). There are 14 residues in the CDR3. The trim removed 1 base at V and 11 bases at J, leaving 10 bases unmatched. In DNA, the CDR3 is TGTGCCACCAGCAGAGGAAGAGGGGGCAGGTTGGCTTTCTTT. Amino acids: CATSRGRGGRLAFF.

This chain uses TRBV5-6 with TRBJ2-3, with D possibly matching TRBD1 (5 bases). The CDR3 length is 13 residues. Trimming cost V 4 bases and J 6 bases, with 12 bases left between them. Per the germline V gene, CDR1 is SGHDT and CDR2 is YYEEEE. The CDR3 loop is CASSPDTVDTQYF. The CDR3 nucleotides read TGTGCCAGCAGCCCGGACACCGTGGATACGCAGTATTTT.